What follows are 20 T cell receptor beta chains derived from one specimen sequenced in a study of blood T cell repertoires in COVID-19. Measured with immunoSEQ multiplex PCR; TCRdb has only the in-frame clones, and not every one. This sample has about 220,000 clones, with roughly 76% found just once. Sample: peripheral blood. Receptors originate from a human donor in a cohort sampled during active COVID-19.

The V and J genes are TRBV2 and TRBJ2-7; TRBD2 agrees at 9 bases. The length of the CDR3 is 15 residues. V shed 6 bases, J shed 3 bases, and the junction held 9 bases outside the gene matches. CDR1 is SNHLY, CDR2 FYNNEI, per germline. CDR3 sequence reads: CASRASGASYYEQYF. CDR3 DNA: TGTGCCAGCAGGGCTAGCGGGGCCTCTTACTACGAGCAGTACTTC.

The V and J genes are TRBV4-3 and TRBJ2-1; 8 nucleotides agree with TRBD2. J was trimmed by 2 bases and V by 1 base; bases with no gene match: 10. Germline V gives CDR1 LGHNA, CDR2 YSLEER. The CDR3 contains 18 residues. The CDR3 region is CASSQVRAGGGPYNEQFF. In nucleotides, the CDR3 is TGCGCCAGCAGCCAAGTAAGAGCCGGGGGGGGTCCCTACAATGAGCAGTTCTTC.

The CDR3 DNA is TGCGCCAGCAGCCCAGACAGGGCTAGGTCCCAAGAGACCCAGTACTTC. It is translated as CASSPDRARSQETQYF. The chain has TRBV4-3 and TRBJ2-5; TRBD1 aligns across 7 bases. The V and J ends lost 4 bases and 1 base, in that order; junction bases with no gene match: 9. This CDR3 spans 16 amino acids. Looked up from germline, CDR1 is LGHNA and CDR2 is YSLEER.

The J gene is TRBJ1-5, the V gene TRBV6-5, with 8 positions matching TRBD1. Trimming removed 6 bases from V and 3 bases from J; junction bases left unmatched: 7. The CDR3 length is 15 residues. Germline CDR1 is MNHEY and CDR2 is SVGAGI. The CDR3 spells CASRPRGLDNQPQHF. The CDR3 nucleotides are TGTGCCAGCAGGCCCAGGGGGCTTGACAATCAGCCCCAGCATTTT.

J is TRBJ1-4 and V is TRBV5-1, with 7 nucleotides matching TRBD1. Germline assignment: CDR1 SGHRS and CDR2 YFSETQ. The CDR3 length is 16 residues. V trimming: 4 bases; J trimming: 0 bases; junction bases outside the gene matches: 6. CDR3 sequence: CASSVGTATTNEKLFF. CDR3 nucleotide sequence: TGCGCCAGCAGCGTGGGGACAGCTACAACTAATGAAAAACTGTTTTTT.

The chain couples TRBV7-9 to TRBJ1-2; a possible D gene is TRBD1 (6 bases). Trimming cost V 6 bases and J 0 bases, with 14 bases left between them. The CDR3 has 15 residues. Per germline, CDR1 SEHNR and CDR2 FQNEAQ (reference sequence). The CDR3 loop reads CASRRQGLANYGYTF. The CDR3 nucleotides are TGTGCCAGCAGACGTCAGGGGCTGGCTAACTATGGCTACACCTTC.

The sample holds one count of this clone. The V and J genes are TRBV13 and TRBJ1-3; 9 bases align to TRBD1. The V gene's germline CDR1 is PRHDT and CDR2 FYEKMQ (reference sequence). The CDR3 is 14 amino acids. After removal of 5 bases from V and 8 bases from J, the junction contained 7 bases not matched to a gene. The CDR3 nucleotides read TGTGCCAGCAGCCCAAAGGGACAGGGCTACACCATATATTTT. This sequence encodes CASSPKGQGYTIYF.

The genes are TRBV28 and TRBJ2-7; TRBD1 matches at 10 bases. J gave up 1 base and V 4 bases, and 10 bases lay outside the gene matches. Germline V gene sequence: CDR1 MDHEN, CDR2 SYDVKM. CDR3 length: 17 residues. This chain's CDR3 is CASSSPATGGLSYEQYF. CDR3 bases: TGTGCCAGCAGTTCCCCCGCGACAGGGGGCCTATCCTACGAGCAGTACTTC.

The rearrangement uses TRBV28 and TRBJ1-1; possibly TRBD1 for D (6 bases). The germline V and J ends were trimmed by 5 bases and 1 base, with 11 bases remaining between them. The CDR3 consists of 14 residues. CDR1 is MDHEN and CDR2 is SYDVKM in the germline V gene. For the CDR3, the DNA is TGTGCCAGCAGTCCACACAGGGCGAACACTGAAGCTTTCTTT. It specifies CASSPHRANTEAFF.

The V call is TRBV24-1, the J call TRBJ1-1, with D hard to call. Trimming cost V 4 bases and J 1 base, with 9 bases left between them. The CDR3 consists of 14 residues. Germline values: CDR1 KGHDR, CDR2 SFDVKD. In nucleotides, the CDR3 is TGTGCCACCAGTGAGCCGAGACAGAACACTGAAGCTTTCTTT. It encodes CATSEPRQNTEAFF.

The CDR3: CASSLSPTAFYEQYF. CDR3 in DNA: TGTGCCAGCAGCCTGTCCCCGACAGCTTTCTACGAGCAGTACTTC. The chain is built from TRBV28 and TRBJ2-7, with TRBD1 as a possible D gene (5 bases). The germline gives CDR1 MDHEN, CDR2 SYDVKM. V was shortened by 6 bases and J by 3 bases, with 18 bases between the two germline ends. This CDR3 has 15 amino acids.

This chain uses TRBV28 with TRBJ1-5; tentative D call: TRBD1 (6 bases). CDR3 size: 15 residues. CDR1 and CDR2 (germline): MDHEN, SYDVKM. V was shortened by 0 bases and J by 4 bases, with 10 bases between the two germline ends. The CDR3 here is CASSLWRRGNQPQHF. The CDR3 nucleotides read TGTGCCAGCAGTTTATGGAGAAGGGGGAATCAGCCCCAGCATTTT.

This clone was observed a handful of times. The chain recombines TRBV27 with TRBJ2-5; 7 nucleotides match TRBD2. The CDR3 contains 15 residues. Germline-derived CDR1 and CDR2 are MNHEY and SMNVEV (reference sequence). J lost 5 bases, V lost 0 bases, and 6 bases had no gene match. The CDR3 sequence: CASSLSSGVVETQYF. The CDR3 coding sequence is TGTGCCAGCAGTTTATCCAGCGGGGTCGTGGAGACCCAGTACTTC.

The chain combines TRBV7-2 with TRBJ2-4, with D tentatively TRBD2 (7 bases). The CDR3 has 15 amino acids. Germline loops: CDR1 SGHTA, CDR2 FQGNSA. The V and J ends lost 1 base and 6 bases respectively, with 13 bases between them. The CDR3 DNA sequence: TGTGCCAGCAGCTTAGGCCGGGGGGCGCTAAACATTCAGTACTTC. Translating gives CASSLGRGALNIQYF.

This chain connects TRBV15 to TRBJ2-3; the D gene is possibly TRBD1 (6 bases). V lost 2 bases and J lost 5, with 17 bases in between. Germline CDR1 LNHNV, CDR2 YYDKDF (reference sequence). This CDR3 is built from 16 residues. CDR3 residues: CATSRSVPGHRDTQYF. The CDR3 bases are TGTGCCACCAGCAGATCCGTCCCGGGACACCGAGATACGCAGTATTTT.

The genes are TRBV19 and TRBJ2-3; TRBD2 is a possible D gene (6 bases). Germline-derived CDR1 and CDR2 are LNHDA and SQIVND (reference sequence). The CDR3 consists of 15 residues. The V gene lost 1 base and the J gene lost 3 bases, with 11 bases spanning the gap. CDR3 bases: TGTGCCAGTAGTATAGTCTCAGCGGGTACAGATACGCAGTATTTT. Protein sequence: CASSIVSAGTDTQYF.

The chain is built from TRBV5-6 and TRBJ2-2, with D possibly matching TRBD2 (6 bases). The germline V gene encodes CDR1 SGHDT and CDR2 YYEEEE. V was pared by 2 bases and J by 4 bases, with 12 bases between. CDR3 size: 15 residues. The chain's CDR3 is CASSLGGRFTGELFF. CDR3 nucleotides: TGTGCCAGCAGCTTAGGAGGGAGGTTCACCGGGGAGCTGTTTTTT.

V gene TRBV5-1 combines with J gene TRBJ1-1, with D maybe TRBD1 (6 bases). The ends were cut back, 3 bases at V and 4 bases at J, with 16 bases in the middle. This CDR3 comprises 15 residues. The germline gives CDR1 SGHRS, CDR2 YFSETQ. CDR3 sequence (DNA): TGCGCCAGCAGCTCGGACTACAGGGAGGGCACTGAAGCTTTCTTT. This encodes CASSSDYREGTEAFF.

J is TRBJ2-7 and V is TRBV6-5; D perhaps matches TRBD1 (6 bases). The CDR3 spans 15 residues. Germline CDR1 reads MNHEY; CDR2 reads SVGAGI. V gave up 5 bases and J gave up 4 bases, with 18 bases separating them. The CDR3 region has the DNA TGTGCCAGCAGTAACCGCGCCAGGGGCACGTACGAGCAGTACTTC. Translated: CASSNRARGTYEQYF.

About this clone itself: The junction departs from germline at one end; a sequencing error may be responsible. The chain couples TRBV4-3 to TRBJ2-3, with 7 bases lining up with TRBD1. Germline V lookup: CDR1 LGHNA, CDR2 YSLEER. CDR3 length: 14 amino acids. CDR3 bases: TGCGCCAGCAGCCAAGATGTTGAGACAGGGCGCCTTTTTTTT. Amino acid sequence: CASSQDVETGRLFF.